This TCR beta chain is drawn from a study of T cell responses to AZD1222 COVID-19 vaccine. Assay used: immunoSEQ multiplex PCR; TCRdb lists only in-frame clones, some missing. The sample holds around 19,000 clones, roughly nine tenths seen once. The V gene end was trimmed by 8 bases and the J gene end by 2 bases; junction bases not matched to a gene: 12. This CDR3 has 15 amino acids. The V gene's germline CDR1 is MNHEY and CDR2 SVGAGI. Here the sequenced sample was peripheral blood, taken 28 days after the second AZD1222 dose. This receptor was identified in an adult who received the AZD1222 COVID-19 vaccine. This rearrangement joins TRBV6-5 to TRBJ2-7; 7 bases are a match to TRBD2. CDR3 sequence: CASLPGRERAYEQYF. As DNA, the CDR3 is TGTGCCAGCCTCCCTGGGCGGGAGCGGGCCTACGAGCAGTACTTC.